The 5 T cell receptor beta chains given below trace back to one sample, sequenced in a study of blood T cell repertoires in COVID-19. TCRdb keeps only in-frame clones here, not all; method: immunoSEQ multiplex PCR. Of about 120,000 clones detected, 75% to 85% appear once; the ten largest clones hold approximately 7.9%. The sample was peripheral blood. These receptors all come from a man between 65 and 85 years old with acute or convalescent COVID-19.

The genes are TRBV30 and TRBJ1-2; TRBD1 aligns across 8 bases. Trimming took 2 bases from V and 3 from J; bases not matched to a gene: 8. Germline V lookup: CDR1 GTSNPN, CDR2 SVGIG (reference sequence). CDR3 size: 15 residues. CDR3 nucleotide sequence: TGTGCCTGGAGTCCGGCTGGGACAGGAGACTATGGCTACACCTTC. This codes for CAWSPAGTGDYGYTF.

This clone appeared a few times. The chain links TRBV28 to TRBJ1-5, with D possibly matching TRBD1 (6 bases). The CDR3 extends over 17 amino acids. Germline CDR1 is MDHEN and CDR2 is SYDVKM. V was cut by 6 bases and J by 4 bases, with 22 bases left in between. The CDR3: CASSRGGAPDTNQPQHF. The CDR3 region has the DNA TGTGCCAGCAGCCGAGGGGGGGCCCCAGATACTAATCAGCCCCAGCATTTT.

The rearrangement joins TRBV21-1 to TRBJ2-7; the table calls TRBD2, which could not be checked here. TRBV21-1 is designated a pseudogene. This CDR3 region has 17 residues. The CDR3 here is CASSALAPSGRTYEQYF. CDR3 bases: TGTGCCAGCAGCGCACTAGCCCCTAGCGGGAGGACCTACGAGCAGTACTTC.

The gene calls are TRBV9 and TRBJ2-2; TRBD1 might be the D (5 bases). The CDR3 contains 15 residues. Per the germline V gene, CDR1 is SGDLS and CDR2 is YYNGEE. With 2 bases removed from V and 2 bases from J, the gap between germline ends came to 10 bases. The CDR3 protein is CASSVEGANTGELFF. The CDR3 region has the DNA TGTGCCAGCAGCGTCGAAGGGGCAAACACCGGGGAGCTGTTTTTT.

This clone was seen once. CDR3 DNA sequence: TGTGCCAGCAGCCACGGGGGGCCGAACACTGAAGCTTTCTTT. Translating it yields CASSHGGPNTEAFF. The rearrangement uses TRBV7-2 and TRBJ1-1, with a possible D match to TRBD1 (6 bases). This CDR3 spans 14 amino acids. V was trimmed by 5 bases and J by 1 base, leaving 11 bases between them. CDR1 and CDR2 from the germline V gene are SGHTA and FQGNSA. Drawing the rest from reference TRBV7-2 and TRBJ1-1, the complete variable domain is GAGVSQSPSNKVTEKGKDVELRCDPISGHTALYWYRQSLGQGLEFLIYFQGNSAPDKSGLPSDRFSAERTGGSVSTLTIQRTQQEDSAVYLCASSHGGPNTEAFFGQGTRLTVV.